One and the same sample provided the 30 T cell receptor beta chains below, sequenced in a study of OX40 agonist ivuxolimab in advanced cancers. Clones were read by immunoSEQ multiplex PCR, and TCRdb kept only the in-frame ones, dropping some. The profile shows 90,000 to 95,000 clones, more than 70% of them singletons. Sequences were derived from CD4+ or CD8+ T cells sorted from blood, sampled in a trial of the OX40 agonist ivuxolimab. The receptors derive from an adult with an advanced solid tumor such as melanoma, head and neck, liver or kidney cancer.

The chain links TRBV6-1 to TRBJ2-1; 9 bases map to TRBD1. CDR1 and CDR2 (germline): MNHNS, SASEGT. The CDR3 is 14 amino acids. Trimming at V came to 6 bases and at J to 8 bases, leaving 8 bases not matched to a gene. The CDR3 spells CASRPGQGVDEQFF. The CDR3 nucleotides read TGTGCCAGCAGGCCGGGACAGGGAGTGGATGAGCAGTTCTTC.

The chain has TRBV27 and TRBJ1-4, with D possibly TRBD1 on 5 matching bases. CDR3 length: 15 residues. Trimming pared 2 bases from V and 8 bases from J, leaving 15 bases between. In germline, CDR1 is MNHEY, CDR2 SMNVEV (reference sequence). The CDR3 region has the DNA TGTGCCAGCAGTTTACTTAGTGGGGCTCGGGAAAAACTGTTTTTT. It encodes CASSLLSGAREKLFF.

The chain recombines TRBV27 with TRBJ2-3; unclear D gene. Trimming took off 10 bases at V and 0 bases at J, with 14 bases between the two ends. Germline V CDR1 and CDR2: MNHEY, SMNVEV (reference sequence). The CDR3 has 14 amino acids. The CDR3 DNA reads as TGTGCCACATCGCATCGTGCTAGCACAGATACGCAGTATTTT. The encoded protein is CATSHRASTDTQYF.

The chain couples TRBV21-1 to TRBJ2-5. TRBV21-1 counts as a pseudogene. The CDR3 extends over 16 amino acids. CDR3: CASSKNSYRLKETQYF. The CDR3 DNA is TGTGCCAGCAGCAAAAATTCGTATAGGTTGAAGGAGACCCAGTACTTC.

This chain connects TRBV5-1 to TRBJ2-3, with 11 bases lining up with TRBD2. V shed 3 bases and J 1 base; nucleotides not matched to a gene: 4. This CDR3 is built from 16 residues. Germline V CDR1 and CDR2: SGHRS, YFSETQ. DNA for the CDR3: TGCGCCAGCAGCTCAAAACTAGCGGGAGGCACAGATACGCAGTATTTT. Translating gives CASSSKLAGGTDTQYF.

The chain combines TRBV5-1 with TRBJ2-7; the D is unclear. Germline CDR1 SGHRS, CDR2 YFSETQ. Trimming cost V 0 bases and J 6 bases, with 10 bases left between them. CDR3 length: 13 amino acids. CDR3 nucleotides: TGCGCCAGCAGCTTGGAGGTCGCGCGCGAGCAGTACTTC. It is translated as CASSLEVAREQYF.

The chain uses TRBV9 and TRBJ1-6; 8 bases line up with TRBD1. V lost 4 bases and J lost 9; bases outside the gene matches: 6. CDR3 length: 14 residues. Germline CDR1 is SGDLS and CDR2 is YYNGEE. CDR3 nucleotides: TGTGCCAGCAGCATACAGGGGGGGAGTTCACCCCTCCACTTT. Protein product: CASSIQGGSSPLHF.

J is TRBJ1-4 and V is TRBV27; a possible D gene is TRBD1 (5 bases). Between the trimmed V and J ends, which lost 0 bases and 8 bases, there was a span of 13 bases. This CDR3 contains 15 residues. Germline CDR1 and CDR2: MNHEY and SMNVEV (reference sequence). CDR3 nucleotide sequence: TGTGCCAGCAGTTTATCGGCCGGGGGTAGCGAAAAACTGTTTTTT. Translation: CASSLSAGGSEKLFF.

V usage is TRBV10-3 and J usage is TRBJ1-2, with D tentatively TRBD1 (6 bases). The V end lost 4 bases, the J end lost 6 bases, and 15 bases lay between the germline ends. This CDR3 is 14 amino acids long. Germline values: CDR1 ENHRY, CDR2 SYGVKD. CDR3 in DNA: TGTGCCATCAGTGCTTATTCGACAGGCGATGGCTACACCTTC. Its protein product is CAISAYSTGDGYTF.

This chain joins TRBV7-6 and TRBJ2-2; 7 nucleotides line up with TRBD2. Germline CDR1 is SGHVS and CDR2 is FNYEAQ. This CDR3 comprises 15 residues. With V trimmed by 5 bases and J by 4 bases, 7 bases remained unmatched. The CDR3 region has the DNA TGTGCCAGCAGCATAGAATCGGGGGGCACCGGGGAGCTGTTTTTT. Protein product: CASSIESGGTGELFF.

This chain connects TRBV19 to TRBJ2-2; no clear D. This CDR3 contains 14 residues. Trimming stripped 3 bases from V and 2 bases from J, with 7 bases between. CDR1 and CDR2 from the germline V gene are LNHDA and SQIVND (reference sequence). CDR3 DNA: TGTGCCAGTAGTATGGGTAGAAACACCGGGGAGCTGTTTTTT. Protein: CASSMGRNTGELFF.

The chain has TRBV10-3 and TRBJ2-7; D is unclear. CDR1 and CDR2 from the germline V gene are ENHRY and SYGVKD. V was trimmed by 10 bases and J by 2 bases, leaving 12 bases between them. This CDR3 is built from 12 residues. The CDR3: CASTDGAYEQYV. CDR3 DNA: TGTGCCAGCACGGACGGAGCCTACGAGCAGTACGTC.

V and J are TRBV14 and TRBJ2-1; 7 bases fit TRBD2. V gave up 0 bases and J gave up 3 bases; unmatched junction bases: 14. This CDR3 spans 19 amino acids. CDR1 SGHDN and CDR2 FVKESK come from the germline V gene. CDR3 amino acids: CASSQDLDHATSFYNEQFF. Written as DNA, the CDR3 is TGTGCCAGCAGCCAAGACCTTGACCACGCGACTAGCTTCTACAATGAGCAGTTCTTC. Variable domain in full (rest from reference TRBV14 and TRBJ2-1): EAGVTQFPSHSVIEKGQTVTLRCDPISGHDNLYWYRRVMGKEIKFLLHFVKESKQDESGMPNNRFLAERTGGTYSTLKVQPAELEDSGVYFCASSQDLDHATSFYNEQFFGPGTRLTVL.

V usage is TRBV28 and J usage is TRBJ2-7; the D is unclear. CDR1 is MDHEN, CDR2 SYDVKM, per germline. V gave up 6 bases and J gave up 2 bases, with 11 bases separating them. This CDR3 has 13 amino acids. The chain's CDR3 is CASRWTNTYEQYF. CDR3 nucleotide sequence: TGTGCCAGCAGGTGGACGAACACCTACGAGCAGTACTTC.

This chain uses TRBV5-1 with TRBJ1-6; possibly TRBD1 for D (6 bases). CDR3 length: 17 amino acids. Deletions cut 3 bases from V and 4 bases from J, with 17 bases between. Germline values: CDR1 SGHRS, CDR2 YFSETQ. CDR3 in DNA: TGCGCCAGCAGCTCGAAGGACAGCGGGTATTATAATTCACCCCTCCACTTT. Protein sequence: CASSSKDSGYYNSPLHF. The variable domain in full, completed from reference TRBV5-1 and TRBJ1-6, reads KAGVTQTPRYLIKTRGQQVTLSCSPISGHRSVSWYQQTPGQGLQFLFEYFSETQRNKGNFPGRFSGRQFSNSRSEMNVSTLELGDSALYLCASSSKDSGYYNSPLHFGNGTRLTVT.

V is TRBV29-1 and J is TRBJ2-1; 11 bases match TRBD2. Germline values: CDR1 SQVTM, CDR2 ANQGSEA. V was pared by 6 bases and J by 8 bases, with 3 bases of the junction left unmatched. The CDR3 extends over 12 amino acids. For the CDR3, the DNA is TGCAGCGTGGCGACTAGCGGGGATGAGCAGTTCTTC. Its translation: CSVATSGDEQFF.

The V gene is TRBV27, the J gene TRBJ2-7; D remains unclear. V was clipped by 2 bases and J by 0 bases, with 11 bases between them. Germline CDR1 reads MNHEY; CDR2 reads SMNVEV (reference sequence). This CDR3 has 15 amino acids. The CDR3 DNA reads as TGTGCCAGCAGTTTAGAAAGTTACACCTCCTACGAGCAGTACTTC. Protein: CASSLESYTSYEQYF.

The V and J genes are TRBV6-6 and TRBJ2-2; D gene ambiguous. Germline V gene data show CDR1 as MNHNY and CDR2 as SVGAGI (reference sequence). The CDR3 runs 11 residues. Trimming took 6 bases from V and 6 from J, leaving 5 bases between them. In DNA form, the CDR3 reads TGTGCCAGCAGACGACCCGGGGAGCTGTTTTTT. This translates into CASRRPGELFF.

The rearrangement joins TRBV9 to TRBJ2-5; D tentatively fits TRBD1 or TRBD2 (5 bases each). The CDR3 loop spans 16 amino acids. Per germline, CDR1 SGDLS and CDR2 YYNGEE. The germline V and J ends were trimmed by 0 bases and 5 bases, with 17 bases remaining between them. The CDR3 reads CASSVGVGVGEETQYF. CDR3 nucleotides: TGTGCCAGCAGCGTAGGGGTGGGAGTGGGGGAGGAGACCCAGTACTTC.

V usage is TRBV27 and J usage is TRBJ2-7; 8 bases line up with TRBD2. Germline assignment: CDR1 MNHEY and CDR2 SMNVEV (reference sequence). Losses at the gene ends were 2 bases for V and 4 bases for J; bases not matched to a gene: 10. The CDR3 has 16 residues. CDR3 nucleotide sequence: TGTGCCAGCAGTTTAGGTGGAGCGGGAGCCGGGTACGAGCAGTACTTC. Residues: CASSLGGAGAGYEQYF.

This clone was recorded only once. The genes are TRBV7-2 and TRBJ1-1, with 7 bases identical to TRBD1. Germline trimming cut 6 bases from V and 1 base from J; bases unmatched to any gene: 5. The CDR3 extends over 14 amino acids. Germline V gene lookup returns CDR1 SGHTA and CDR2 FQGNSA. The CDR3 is CASRQGGRNTEAFF. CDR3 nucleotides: TGTGCCAGCAGGCAAGGGGGCAGGAACACTGAAGCTTTCTTT.

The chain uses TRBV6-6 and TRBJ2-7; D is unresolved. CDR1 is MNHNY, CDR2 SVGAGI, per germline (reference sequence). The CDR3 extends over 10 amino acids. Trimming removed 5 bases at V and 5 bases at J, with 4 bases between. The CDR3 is CASSRNEQYV. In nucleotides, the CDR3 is TGTGCCAGCAGTCGGAACGAGCAGTACGTC.

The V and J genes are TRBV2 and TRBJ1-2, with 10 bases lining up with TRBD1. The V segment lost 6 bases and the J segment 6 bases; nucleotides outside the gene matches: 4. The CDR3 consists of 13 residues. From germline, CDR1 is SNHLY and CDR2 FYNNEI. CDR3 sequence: CASSGTGDNGYTF. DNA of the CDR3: TGTGCCAGCAGCGGGACAGGGGATAATGGCTACACCTTC. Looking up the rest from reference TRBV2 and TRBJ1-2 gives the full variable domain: EPEVTQTPSHQVTQMGQEVILRCVPISNHLYFYWYRQILGQKVEFLVSFYNNEISEKSEIFDDQFSVERPDGSNFTLKIRSTKLEDSAMYFCASSGTGDNGYTFGSGTRLTVV.

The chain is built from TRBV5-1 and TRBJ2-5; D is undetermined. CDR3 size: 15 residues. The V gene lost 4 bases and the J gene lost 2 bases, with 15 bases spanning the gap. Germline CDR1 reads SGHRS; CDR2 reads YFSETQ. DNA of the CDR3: TGCGCCAGCAGCCAATTGGCTAGTCTTCAAGAGACCCAGTACTTC. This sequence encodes CASSQLASLQETQYF. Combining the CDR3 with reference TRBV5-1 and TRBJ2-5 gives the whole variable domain KAGVTQTPRYLIKTRGQQVTLSCSPISGHRSVSWYQQTPGQGLQFLFEYFSETQRNKGNFPGRFSGRQFSNSRSEMNVSTLELGDSALYLCASSQLASLQETQYFGPGTRLLVL.

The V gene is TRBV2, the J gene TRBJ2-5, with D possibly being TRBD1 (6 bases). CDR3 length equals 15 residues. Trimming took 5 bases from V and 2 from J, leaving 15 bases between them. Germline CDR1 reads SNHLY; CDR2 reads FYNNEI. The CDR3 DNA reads TGTGCCAGCAGTCGGGCTTGGGGGCGACAAGAGACCCAGTACTTC. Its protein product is CASSRAWGRQETQYF.

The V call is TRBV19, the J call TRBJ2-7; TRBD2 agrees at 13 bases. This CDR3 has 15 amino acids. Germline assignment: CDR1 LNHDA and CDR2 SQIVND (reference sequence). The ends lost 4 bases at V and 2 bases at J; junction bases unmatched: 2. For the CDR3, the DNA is TGTGCCAGTAGTAAGGGACTAGCGGGGCCCTACGAGCAGTACGTC. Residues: CASSKGLAGPYEQYV.

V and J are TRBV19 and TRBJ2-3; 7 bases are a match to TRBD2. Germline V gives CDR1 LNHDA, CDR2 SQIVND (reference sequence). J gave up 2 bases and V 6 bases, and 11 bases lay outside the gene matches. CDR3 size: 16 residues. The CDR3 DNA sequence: TGTGCCAGTAGAGACAGCCTAGCGGAGCTCACAGATACGCAGTATTTT. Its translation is CASRDSLAELTDTQYF. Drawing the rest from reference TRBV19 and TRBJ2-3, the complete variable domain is DGGITQSPKYLFRKEGQNVTLSCEQNLNHDAMYWYRQDPGQGLRLIYYSQIVNDFQKGDIAEGYSVSREKKESFPLTVTSAQKNPTAFYLCASRDSLAELTDTQYFGPGTRLTVL.

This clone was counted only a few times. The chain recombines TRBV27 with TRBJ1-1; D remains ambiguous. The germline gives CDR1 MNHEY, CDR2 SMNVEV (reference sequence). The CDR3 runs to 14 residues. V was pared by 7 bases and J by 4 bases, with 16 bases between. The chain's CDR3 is CASNKNPPGTEAFF. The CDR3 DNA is TGTGCCAGCAACAAAAATCCGCCAGGCACTGAAGCTTTCTTT.

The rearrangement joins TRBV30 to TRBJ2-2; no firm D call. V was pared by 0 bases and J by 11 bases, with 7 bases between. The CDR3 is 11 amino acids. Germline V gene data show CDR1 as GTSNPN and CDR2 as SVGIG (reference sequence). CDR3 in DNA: TGTGCCTGGAGTGTACGAATAGAGCTGTTTTTT. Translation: CAWSVRIELFF.

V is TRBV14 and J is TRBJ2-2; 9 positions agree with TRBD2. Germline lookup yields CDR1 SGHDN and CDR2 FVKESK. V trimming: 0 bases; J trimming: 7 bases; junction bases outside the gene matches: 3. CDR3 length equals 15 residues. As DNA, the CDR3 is TGTGCCAGCAGCCAAGAGCTAGCGGGATACGGGGAGCTGTTTTTT. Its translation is CASSQELAGYGELFF.